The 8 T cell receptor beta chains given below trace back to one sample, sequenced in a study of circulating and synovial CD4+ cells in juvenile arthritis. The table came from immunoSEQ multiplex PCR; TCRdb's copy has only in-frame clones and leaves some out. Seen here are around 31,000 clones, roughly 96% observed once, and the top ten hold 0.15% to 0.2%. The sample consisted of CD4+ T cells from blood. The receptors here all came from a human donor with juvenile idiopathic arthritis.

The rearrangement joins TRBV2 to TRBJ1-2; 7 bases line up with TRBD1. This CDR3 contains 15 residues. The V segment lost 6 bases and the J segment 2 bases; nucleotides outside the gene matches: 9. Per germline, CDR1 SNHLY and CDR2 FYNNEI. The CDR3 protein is CASSPSGQTNYGYTF. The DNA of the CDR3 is TGTGCCAGCAGCCCCTCGGGACAGACGAACTATGGCTACACCTTC.

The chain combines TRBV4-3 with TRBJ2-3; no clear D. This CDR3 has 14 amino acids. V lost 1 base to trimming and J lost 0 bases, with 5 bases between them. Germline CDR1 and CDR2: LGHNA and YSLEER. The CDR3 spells CASSQVSSTDTQYF. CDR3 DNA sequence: TGCGCCAGCAGCCAAGTTTCTAGCACAGATACGCAGTATTTT.

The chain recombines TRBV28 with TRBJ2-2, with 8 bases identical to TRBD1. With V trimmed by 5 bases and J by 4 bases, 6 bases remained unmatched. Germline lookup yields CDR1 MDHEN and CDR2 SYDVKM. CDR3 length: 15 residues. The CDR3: CASSAGGPGTGELFF. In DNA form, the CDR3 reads TGTGCCAGCAGTGCAGGGGGCCCAGGCACCGGGGAGCTGTTTTTT.

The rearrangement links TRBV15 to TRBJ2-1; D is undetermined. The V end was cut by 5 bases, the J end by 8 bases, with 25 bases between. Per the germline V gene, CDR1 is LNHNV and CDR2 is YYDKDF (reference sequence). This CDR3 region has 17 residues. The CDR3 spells CATSAHSYQALLDEQFF. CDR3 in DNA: TGTGCCACCAGCGCCCATTCTTATCAGGCCCTCTTGGATGAGCAGTTCTTC.

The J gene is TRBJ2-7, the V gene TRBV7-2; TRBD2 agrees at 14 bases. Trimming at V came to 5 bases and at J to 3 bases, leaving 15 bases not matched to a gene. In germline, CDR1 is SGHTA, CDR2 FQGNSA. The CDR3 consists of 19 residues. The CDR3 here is CASSPRLAGGHGYFYEQYF. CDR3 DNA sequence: TGTGCCAGCAGCCCCCGACTAGCGGGAGGGCATGGATACTTCTACGAGCAGTACTTC.

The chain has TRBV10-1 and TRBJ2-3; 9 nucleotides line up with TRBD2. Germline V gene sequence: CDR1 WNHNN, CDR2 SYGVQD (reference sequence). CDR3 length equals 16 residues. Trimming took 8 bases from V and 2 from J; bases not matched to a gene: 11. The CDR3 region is CASGTSRHLNTDTQYF. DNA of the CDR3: TGCGCCAGCGGGACTAGCAGGCACCTAAACACAGATACGCAGTATTTT.

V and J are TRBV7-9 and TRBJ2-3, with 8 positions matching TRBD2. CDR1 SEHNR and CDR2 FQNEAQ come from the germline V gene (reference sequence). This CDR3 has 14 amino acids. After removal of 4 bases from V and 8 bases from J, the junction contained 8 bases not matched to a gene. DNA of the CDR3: TGTGCCAGCAGCTCGGGACTAGATATGGGTACGCAGTATTTT. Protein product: CASSSGLDMGTQYF.

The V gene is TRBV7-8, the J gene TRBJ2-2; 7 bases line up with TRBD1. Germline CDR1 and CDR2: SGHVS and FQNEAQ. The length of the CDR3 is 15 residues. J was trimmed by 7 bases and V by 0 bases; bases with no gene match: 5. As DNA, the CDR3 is TGTGCCAGCAGCTTAGCGATGGCAGGGGGCGGGGAGCTGTTTTTT. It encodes CASSLAMAGGGELFF.